In this sample, the clone carrying this T cell receptor (beta chain) turned up many times. The antigen remains undetermined. Germline assignment: CDR1 SEHNR and CDR2 FQNEAQ (reference sequence). Trimming cost V 5 bases and J 3 bases, with 13 bases left between them. This CDR3 contains 14 residues. The data were obtained in a study of T cell repertoires in cytomegalovirus infection. At the level of the study: Both CMV infection and a matching HLA type were indicated by public TCR beta signatures. Whole-study findings and limits: The ex vivo response was dominated by HLA-C-restricted CMV-specific TCR beta clonotypes.

TCRdb recomputed calls from the reads with MiXCR, one row per CDR3 protein. Found here are 150,000 to 200,000 distinct CDR3 sequences, 15% to 20% of them singletons; the top ten hold around 3.2%. The sample comprised PBMCs. The rearrangement links TRBV7-9 to TRBJ1-1; perhaps TRBD1 as D (6 bases). The source is a human donor in good health (CMV status not recorded). Some clones in this sample may be carry-over from other donors' samples. The CDR3 reads CASSEHHRDTEAFF. Written as DNA, the CDR3 is TGTGCCAGCAGCGAACATCACAGGGACACTGAAGCTTTCTTT.